The 22 T cell receptor beta chains given below trace back to one sample, sequenced in a study of T cell responses to AZD1222 COVID-19 vaccine. Libraries were prepared by immunoSEQ multiplex PCR; TCRdb keeps only in-frame clonotypes and omits some of them. This table holds 120,000 or so clones, around 84% found once. Specimen: peripheral blood, collected 28 days after the second AZD1222 dose. The source is an adult who received the AZD1222 COVID-19 vaccine.

The rearrangement joins TRBV5-4 to TRBJ2-7, with a weak D call TRBD1 (7 bases). The germline V gene has CDR1 SGHNT and CDR2 YYREEE (reference sequence). The CDR3 runs to 17 residues. V lost 3 bases and J 7 bases, leaving 26 bases between the germline ends. The CDR3 bases are TGTGCCAGCAGCTCCACACGTTCAGACAGGGAGGCAAAGGAGCAGTACTTC. It encodes CASSSTRSDREAKEQYF.

The chain carries TRBV13 and TRBJ2-3; D is perhaps TRBD2 (6 bases). This CDR3 comprises 18 residues. Germline V gene lookup returns CDR1 PRHDT and CDR2 FYEKMQ (reference sequence). The germline V and J ends were trimmed by 1 base and 4 bases, with 21 bases remaining between them. The CDR3 region is CASSLDLRQGGGADTQYF. Here the CDR3 DNA reads TGTGCCAGCAGCTTAGACCTGAGGCAGGGAGGTGGAGCAGATACGCAGTATTTT. The variable domain in full, with the rest retrieved from reference TRBV13 and TRBJ2-3, is AAGVIQSPRHLIKEKRETATLKCYPIPRHDTVYWYQQGPGQDPQFLISFYEKMQSDKGSIPDRFSAQQFSDYHSELNMSSLELGDSALYFCASSLDLRQGGGADTQYFGPGTRLTVL.

The V gene is TRBV9, the J gene TRBJ2-5, with D hard to call. With 2 bases removed from V and 1 base from J, the gap between germline ends came to 3 bases. Germline V gene sequence: CDR1 SGDLS, CDR2 YYNGEE. This CDR3 has 12 residues. Written as DNA, the CDR3 is TGTGCCAGCAGCGTTTCCCAAGAGACCCAGTACTTC. This encodes CASSVSQETQYF. Filled out from reference TRBV9 and TRBJ2-5, the complete variable domain reads DSGVTQTPKHLITATGQRVTLRCSPRSGDLSVYWYQQSLDQGLQFLIQYYNGEERAKGNILERFSAQQFPDLHSELNLSSLELGDSALYFCASSVSQETQYFGPGTRLLVL.

The gene calls are TRBV7-6 and TRBJ2-2; D remains unclear. Deletions cut 5 bases from V and 2 bases from J, with 15 bases between. Germline V lookup: CDR1 SGHVS, CDR2 FNYEAQ. The CDR3 contains 16 residues. The CDR3 nucleotides are TGTGCCAGCAGCACTGCCGAGGCTTCAAACACCGGGGAGCTGTTTTTT. Its protein is CASSTAEASNTGELFF.

The CDR3 nucleotides are TGTGCCAGCAGCTTAGAAGCGGGGTACCACCACGAGCAGTACTTC. Translating it yields CASSLEAGYHHEQYF. V is TRBV7-9 and J is TRBJ2-7, with 7 bases that match TRBD2. This CDR3 region has 15 residues. With 1 base clipped from V and 5 bases from J, the junction kept 8 bases outside the gene matches. Germline V lookup: CDR1 SEHNR, CDR2 FQNEAQ (reference sequence).

CDR3 DNA: TGTGCCAGCAGACTCCCCCCGGGACTACCCACGAGGGATGAGCAGTTCTTC. This sequence encodes CASRLPPGLPTRDEQFF. The V gene is TRBV27, the J gene TRBJ2-1; TRBD2 matches at 7 bases. The germline gives CDR1 MNHEY, CDR2 SMNVEV (reference sequence). This CDR3 spans 17 amino acids. Trimming took 6 bases from V and 8 from J; bases not matched to a gene: 19.

The chain is built from TRBV19 and TRBJ1-4; no definite D call. Looked up from germline, CDR1 is LNHDA and CDR2 is SQIVND (reference sequence). This CDR3 contains 14 residues. The V gene lost 4 bases and the J gene lost 6 bases, with 12 bases spanning the gap. CDR3: CASSTRGADEKLFF. As DNA, the CDR3 is TGTGCCAGTAGTACGAGAGGCGCAGATGAAAAACTGTTTTTT.

The chain joins TRBV11-2 to TRBJ1-4; tentative D call: TRBD1 (6 bases). The CDR3 extends over 15 amino acids. With 6 bases removed from V and 6 bases from J, the gap between germline ends came to 17 bases. Germline V gene data show CDR1 as SGHAT and CDR2 as FQNNGV. CDR3 region: CASRPSGGADEKLFF. The CDR3 region has the DNA TGTGCCAGCAGACCGAGTGGGGGGGCTGATGAAAAACTGTTTTTT.

Regarding this clone: Compared with germline, one end of the junction differs, possibly owing to a read error. The chain uses TRBV7-9 and TRBJ2-7; 10 positions agree with TRBD2. This CDR3 has 17 amino acids. Per germline, CDR1 SEHNR and CDR2 FQNEAQ (reference sequence). CDR3 protein: CASSLGASGGIRPGLHF. The CDR3 DNA reads as TGTGCCAGCAGCTTAGGTGCTAGCGGGGGCATTAGGCCCGGTTTGCACTTC.

As to this clone: One end of the junction varies from germline; a read error may be responsible. The chain combines TRBV9 with TRBJ1-1; D is uncertain. This CDR3 is built from 16 residues. CDR1 is SGDLS and CDR2 is YYNGEE in the germline V gene. Written as DNA, the CDR3 is TGTGCCAGCAGCGCACAGAGACCGGGTCTGAACGCTGAAGCTTTCTTT. This translates into CASSAQRPGLNAEAFF.

V and J are TRBV19 and TRBJ2-6; D ambiguous. V was cut by 0 bases and J by 1 base, with 4 bases left in between. Germline CDR1 is LNHDA and CDR2 is SQIVND (reference sequence). There are 15 residues in the CDR3. CDR3 amino acids: CASSIELSGANVLTF. Here the CDR3 DNA reads TGTGCCAGTAGTATAGAGCTGTCTGGGGCCAACGTCCTGACTTTC.

The rearrangement uses TRBV14 and TRBJ1-2, with D maybe TRBD1 (5 bases). The CDR3 runs 13 residues. From germline, CDR1 is SGHDN and CDR2 FVKESK. The V end was cut by 3 bases, the J end by 8 bases, with 13 bases between. CDR3 sequence reads: CASSHSGGVGYTF. The CDR3 region has the DNA TGTGCCAGCAGCCATTCGGGGGGAGTGGGCTACACCTTC.

The V and J genes are TRBV28 and TRBJ1-2; 7 nucleotides agree with TRBD1. Unmatched junction bases numbered 5, after V lost 11 bases and J lost 2 bases. This CDR3 spans 12 amino acids. Germline-derived CDR1 and CDR2 are MDHEN and SYDVKM. The chain's CDR3 is CAADRANYGYTF. CDR3 nucleotide sequence: TGTGCCGCCGACAGGGCGAACTATGGCTACACCTTC.

The rearrangement joins TRBV5-1 to TRBJ1-5; possibly TRBD1 for D (5 bases). CDR1 is SGHRS, CDR2 YFSETQ, per germline. The CDR3 extends over 16 amino acids. Trimming removed 1 base at V and 5 bases at J, with 16 bases between. As DNA, the CDR3 is TGCGCCAGCAGCTTGTCCGGGACGGAGCTACATCAGCCCCAGCATTTT. Translation gives CASSLSGTELHQPQHF. Full variable domain (remainder filled in from reference TRBV5-1 and TRBJ1-5): KAGVTQTPRYLIKTRGQQVTLSCSPISGHRSVSWYQQTPGQGLQFLFEYFSETQRNKGNFPGRFSGRQFSNSRSEMNVSTLELGDSALYLCASSLSGTELHQPQHFGDGTRLSIL.

This clone appeared a single time. V gene TRBV6-5 combines with J gene TRBJ1-4; D might be TRBD1 (6 bases). Germline values: CDR1 MNHEY, CDR2 SVGAGI. This CDR3 spans 15 amino acids. Trimming left V 5 bases short and J 7 bases short, with 17 bases between. The CDR3 DNA follows: TGTGCCAGCAGTCCGGAGGGGGGGACGGGTGAAAAACTGTTTTTT. This codes for CASSPEGGTGEKLFF.

This clone came up many times. Other nucleotide sequences from this sample produce the same CDR3. The rearrangement links TRBV6-5 to TRBJ2-3; 8 bases agree with TRBD2. The CDR3 length is 15 residues. Unmatched junction bases numbered 9, after V lost 6 bases and J lost 4 bases. The V gene's germline CDR1 is MNHEY and CDR2 SVGAGI. The CDR3: CASSGPAGDPDTQYF. CDR3 in DNA: TGTGCCAGCAGCGGGCCAGCGGGGGACCCAGATACGCAGTATTTT.

The V and J genes are TRBV5-4 and TRBJ2-7, with D uncertain. The CDR3 has 15 residues. Germline V gene data show CDR1 as SGHNT and CDR2 as YYREEE (reference sequence). Trimming took 2 bases from V and 0 from J, leaving 12 bases between them. CDR3 protein: CASSLFGVISYEQYF. The CDR3 DNA sequence: TGTGCCAGCAGCTTATTTGGGGTAATCTCCTACGAGCAGTACTTC.

The V and J genes are TRBV19 and TRBJ1-5; TRBD1 agrees at 9 bases. V lost 5 bases to trimming and J lost 6 bases; unmatched junction nucleotides: 8. This CDR3 has 15 residues. Germline values: CDR1 LNHDA, CDR2 SQIVND (reference sequence). The CDR3 DNA is TGTGCCAGTAGTCTACAGGGGACAGGGCTTCAGCCCCAGCATTTT. Its translation: CASSLQGTGLQPQHF.

Notes on this clone: The junction departs from the called germline gene at one end, perhaps through a read error. The genes are TRBV29-1 and TRBJ2-3; 15 positions agree with TRBD2. This CDR3 is built from 17 residues. Looked up from germline, CDR1 is SQVTM and CDR2 is ANQGSEA. The CDR3 spells CSVEGTSGRWQGDTQYF. The CDR3, as DNA: TGCAGCGTGGAAGGGACTAGCGGGAGGTGGCAAGGAGATACGCAGTATTTT.

The chain carries TRBV5-5 and TRBJ2-3; TRBD2 might be the D (6 bases). The V end lost 4 bases, the J end lost 2 bases, and 17 bases lay between the germline ends. The CDR3 has 16 amino acids. Germline assignment: CDR1 SGHKS and CDR2 YYEKEE (reference sequence). CDR3 loop: CASSRGSRSFTDTQYF. CDR3 DNA: TGTGCCAGCAGCCGGGGGTCAAGGTCTTTCACAGATACGCAGTATTTT.

The gene calls are TRBV14 and TRBJ1-1, with a possible D match to TRBD1 (5 bases). V was cut by 4 bases and J by 4 bases, with 10 bases left in between. The CDR3 loop spans 13 amino acids. Per the germline V gene, CDR1 is SGHDN and CDR2 is FVKESK. The CDR3 loop is CASSPGRGTEAFF. In nucleotides, the CDR3 is TGTGCCAGCAGCCCGGGACGGGGCACTGAAGCTTTCTTT. The variable domain in full, completed from reference TRBV14 and TRBJ1-1, reads EAGVTQFPSHSVIEKGQTVTLRCDPISGHDNLYWYRRVMGKEIKFLLHFVKESKQDESGMPNNRFLAERTGGTYSTLKVQPAELEDSGVYFCASSPGRGTEAFFGQGTRLTVV.

V usage is TRBV14 and J usage is TRBJ2-7; D is unclear. Germline assignment: CDR1 SGHDN and CDR2 FVKESK. There are 13 residues in the CDR3. V lost 4 bases, J lost 3 bases, and 10 bases lay in between. This CDR3 is CASSRGSFYEQYF. The DNA of the CDR3 is TGTGCCAGCAGCCGTGGCTCATTCTACGAGCAGTACTTC.